This T cell receptor (beta chain) is from a study of lymphopenia after photon versus proton radiotherapy. Points from the study as a whole: Under photons, naive T cells and diversity fell while effector/memory populations rose. In patients who died, overall survival fell as post-nadir TCR diversity dropped more. Post-nadir diversity loss with photons came from oligoclonal expansion, particularly CD8+ Temra cells.

The CDR3 spans 15 residues. Germline CDR1 and CDR2: MNHNS and SASEGT. J gave up 2 bases and V 6 bases, and 7 bases lay outside the gene matches. Generated by immunoSEQ multiplex PCR, the TCRdb table keeps only in-frame clones and is missing some. The data contain tens of thousands of clones, roughly 86% of them singletons. Concerning this clone itself: Its matching antigen is unknown.

V and J are TRBV6-1 and TRBJ1-3; 7 positions agree with TRBD1. This material consisted of peripheral blood, taken from a patient treated with photon-based radiotherapy. The sequence came from a man aged 35 to 55 with gastric cancer. For the CDR3, the DNA is TGTGCCAGCAGCAGACAGGGAGGTACTGGAAACACCATATATTTT. It codes for CASSRQGGTGNTIYF.